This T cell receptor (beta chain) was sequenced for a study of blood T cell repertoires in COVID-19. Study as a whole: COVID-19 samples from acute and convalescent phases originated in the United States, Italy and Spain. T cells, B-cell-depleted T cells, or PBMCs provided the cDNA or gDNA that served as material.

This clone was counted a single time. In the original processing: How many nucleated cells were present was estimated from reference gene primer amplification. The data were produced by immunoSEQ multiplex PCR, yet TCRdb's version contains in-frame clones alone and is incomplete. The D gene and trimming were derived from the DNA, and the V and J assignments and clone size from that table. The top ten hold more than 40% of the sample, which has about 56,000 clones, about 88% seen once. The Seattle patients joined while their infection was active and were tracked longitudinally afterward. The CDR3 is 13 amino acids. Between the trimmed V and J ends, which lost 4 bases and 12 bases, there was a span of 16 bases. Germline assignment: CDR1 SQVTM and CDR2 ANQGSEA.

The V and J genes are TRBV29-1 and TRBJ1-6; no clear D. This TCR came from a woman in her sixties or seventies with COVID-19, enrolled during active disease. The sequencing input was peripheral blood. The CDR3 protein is CSVGEGRGRPLHF. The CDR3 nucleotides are TGCAGCGTTGGGGAAGGTCGGGGTAGACCCCTCCACTTT.